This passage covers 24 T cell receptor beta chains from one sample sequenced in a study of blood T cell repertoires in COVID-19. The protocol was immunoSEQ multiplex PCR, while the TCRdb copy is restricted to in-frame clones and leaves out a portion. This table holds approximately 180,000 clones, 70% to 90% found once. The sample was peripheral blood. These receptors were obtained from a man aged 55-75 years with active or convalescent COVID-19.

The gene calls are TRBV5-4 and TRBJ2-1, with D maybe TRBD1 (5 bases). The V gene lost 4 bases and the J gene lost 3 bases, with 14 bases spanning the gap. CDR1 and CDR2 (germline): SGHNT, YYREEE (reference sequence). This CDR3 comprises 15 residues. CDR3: CASSHTEGDYNEQFF. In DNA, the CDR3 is TGTGCCAGCAGCCATACTGAAGGGGACTACAATGAGCAGTTCTTC. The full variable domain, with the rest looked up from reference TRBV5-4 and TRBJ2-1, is ETGVTQSPTHLIKTRGQQVTLRCSSQSGHNTVSWYQQALGQGPQFIFQYYREEENGRGNFPPRFSGLQFPNYSSELNVNALELDDSALYLCASSHTEGDYNEQFFGPGTRLTVL.

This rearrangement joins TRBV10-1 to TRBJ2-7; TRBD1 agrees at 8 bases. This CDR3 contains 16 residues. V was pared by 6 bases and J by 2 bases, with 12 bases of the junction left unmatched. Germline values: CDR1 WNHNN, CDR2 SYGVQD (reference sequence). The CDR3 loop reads CASRNPDLGQAYEQYF. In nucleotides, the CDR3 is TGCGCCAGCAGGAACCCGGACCTGGGACAGGCCTACGAGCAGTACTTC.

CDR3 sequence reads: CASSDRGVADTQYF. Written as DNA, the CDR3 is TGTGCCAGCAGCGACCGGGGGGTCGCAGATACGCAGTATTTT. The chain combines TRBV9 with TRBJ2-3; 7 bases are a match to TRBD2. The CDR3 is 14 amino acids. The ends lost 3 bases at V and 4 bases at J; junction bases unmatched: 5. CDR1 is SGDLS and CDR2 is YYNGEE in the germline V gene.

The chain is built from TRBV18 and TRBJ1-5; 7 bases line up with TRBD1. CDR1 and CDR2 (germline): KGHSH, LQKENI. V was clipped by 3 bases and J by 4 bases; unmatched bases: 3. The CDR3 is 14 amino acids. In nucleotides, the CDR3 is TGTGCCAGCTCACCCCAGGGACAGAATCAGCCCCAGCATTTT. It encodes CASSPQGQNQPQHF. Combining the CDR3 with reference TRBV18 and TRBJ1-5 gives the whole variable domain NAGVMQNPRHLVRRRGQEARLRCSPMKGHSHVYWYRQLPEEGLKFMVYLQKENIIDESGMPKERFSAEFPKEGPSILRIQQVVRGDSAAYFCASSPQGQNQPQHFGDGTRLSIL.

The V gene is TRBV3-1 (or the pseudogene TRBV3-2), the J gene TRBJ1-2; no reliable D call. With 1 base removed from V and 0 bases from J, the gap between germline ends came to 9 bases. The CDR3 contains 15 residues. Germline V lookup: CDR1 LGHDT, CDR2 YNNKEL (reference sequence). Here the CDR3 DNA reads TGTGCCAGCAGCCAAGTTTTAACAGCTAACTATGGCTACACCTTC. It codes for CASSQVLTANYGYTF.

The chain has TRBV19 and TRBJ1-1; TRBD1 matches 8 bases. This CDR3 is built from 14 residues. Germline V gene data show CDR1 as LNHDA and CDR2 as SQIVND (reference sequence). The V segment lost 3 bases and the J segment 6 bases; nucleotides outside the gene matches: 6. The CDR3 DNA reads TGTGCCAGTAGTATTGGGCAGGGGGCCTCTGAAGCTTTCTTT. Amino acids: CASSIGQGASEAFF.

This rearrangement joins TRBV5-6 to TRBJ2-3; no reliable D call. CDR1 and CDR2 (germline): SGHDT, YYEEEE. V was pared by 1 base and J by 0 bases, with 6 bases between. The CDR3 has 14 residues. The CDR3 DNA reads TGTGCCAGCAGCTTGTGGGCCAGCACAGATACGCAGTATTTT. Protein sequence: CASSLWASTDTQYF.

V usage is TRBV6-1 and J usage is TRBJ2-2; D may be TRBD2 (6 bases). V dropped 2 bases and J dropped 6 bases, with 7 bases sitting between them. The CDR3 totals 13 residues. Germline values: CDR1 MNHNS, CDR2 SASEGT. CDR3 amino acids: CASSEREAGELFF. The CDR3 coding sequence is TGTGCCAGCAGTGAAAGGGAGGCCGGGGAGCTGTTTTTT.

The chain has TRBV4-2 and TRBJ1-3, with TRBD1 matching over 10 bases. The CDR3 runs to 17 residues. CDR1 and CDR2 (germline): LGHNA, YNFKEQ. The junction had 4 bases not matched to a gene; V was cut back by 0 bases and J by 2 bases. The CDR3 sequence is CASSQEAGQGAGNTIYF. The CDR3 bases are TGTGCCAGCAGCCAAGAGGCAGGACAGGGGGCTGGAAACACCATATATTTT.

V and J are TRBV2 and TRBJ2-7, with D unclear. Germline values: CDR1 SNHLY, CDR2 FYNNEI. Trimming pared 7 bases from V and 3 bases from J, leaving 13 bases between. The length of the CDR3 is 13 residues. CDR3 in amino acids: CASTRTTGYEQYF. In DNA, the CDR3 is TGTGCCAGCACTAGAACGACGGGCTACGAGCAGTACTTC.

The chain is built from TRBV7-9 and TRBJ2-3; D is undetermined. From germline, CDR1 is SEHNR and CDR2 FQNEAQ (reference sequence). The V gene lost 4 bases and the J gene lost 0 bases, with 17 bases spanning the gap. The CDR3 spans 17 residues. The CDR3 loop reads CASSSGRRRPSTDTQYF. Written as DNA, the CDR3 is TGTGCCAGCAGCTCCGGCCGAAGGAGACCTAGCACAGATACGCAGTATTTT.

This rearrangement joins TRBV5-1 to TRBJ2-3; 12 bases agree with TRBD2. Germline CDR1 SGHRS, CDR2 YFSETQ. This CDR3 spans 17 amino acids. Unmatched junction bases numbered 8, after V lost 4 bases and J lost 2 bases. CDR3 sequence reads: CASSQLLAGGHTDTQYF. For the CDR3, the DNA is TGCGCCAGCAGCCAACTGCTAGCGGGGGGGCACACAGATACGCAGTATTTT.

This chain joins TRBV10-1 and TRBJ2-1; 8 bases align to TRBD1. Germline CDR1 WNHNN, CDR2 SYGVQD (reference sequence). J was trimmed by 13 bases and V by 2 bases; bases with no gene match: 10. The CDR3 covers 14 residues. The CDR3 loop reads CASSETGQGNIQFF. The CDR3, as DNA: TGCGCCAGCAGTGAGACCGGACAGGGAAACATCCAGTTCTTC.

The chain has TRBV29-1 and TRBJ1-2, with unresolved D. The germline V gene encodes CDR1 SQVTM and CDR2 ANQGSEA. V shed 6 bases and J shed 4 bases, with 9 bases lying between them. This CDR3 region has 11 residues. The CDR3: CSVTSVYGYTF. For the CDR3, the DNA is TGCAGCGTCACTTCTGTCTATGGCTACACCTTC.

The CDR3 loop reads CASSEANRGGNTIYF. CDR3 DNA sequence: TGTGCCAGCAGTGAAGCGAACAGGGGGGGAAACACCATATATTTT. The chain couples TRBV6-1 to TRBJ1-3; 8 bases are shared with TRBD1. CDR3 length equals 15 residues. With 0 bases clipped from V and 4 bases from J, the junction kept 2 bases outside the gene matches. Germline-derived CDR1 and CDR2 are MNHNS and SASEGT.

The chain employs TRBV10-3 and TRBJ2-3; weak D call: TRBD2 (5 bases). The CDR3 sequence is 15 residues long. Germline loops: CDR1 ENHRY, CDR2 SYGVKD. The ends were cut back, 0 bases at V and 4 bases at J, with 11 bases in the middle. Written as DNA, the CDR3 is TGTGCCATCAGTGAGTCGCAAGCGGTCCCAGATACGCAGTATTTT. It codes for CAISESQAVPDTQYF.

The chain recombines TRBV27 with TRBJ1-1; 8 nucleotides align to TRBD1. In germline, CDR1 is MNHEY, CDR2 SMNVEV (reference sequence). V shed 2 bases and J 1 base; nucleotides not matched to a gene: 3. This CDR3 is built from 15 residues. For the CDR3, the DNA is TGTGCCAGCAGTTTAAGGGACAGGTGGAACACTGAAGCTTTCTTT. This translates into CASSLRDRWNTEAFF.

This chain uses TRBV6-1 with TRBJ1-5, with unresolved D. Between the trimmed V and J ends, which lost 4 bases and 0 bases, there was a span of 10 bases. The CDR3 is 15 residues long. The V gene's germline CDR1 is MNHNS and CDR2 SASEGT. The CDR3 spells CASSVCYYSNQPQHF. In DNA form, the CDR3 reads TGTGCCAGCAGTGTTTGTTATTATAGCAATCAGCCCCAGCATTTT.

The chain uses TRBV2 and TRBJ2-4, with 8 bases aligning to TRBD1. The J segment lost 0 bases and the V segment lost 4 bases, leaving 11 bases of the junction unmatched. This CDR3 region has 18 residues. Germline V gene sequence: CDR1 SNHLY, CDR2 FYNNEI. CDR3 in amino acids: CASSASGLRGLAKNIQYF. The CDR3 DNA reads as TGTGCCAGCAGTGCCTCCGGCCTCAGGGGGCTAGCCAAAAACATTCAGTACTTC. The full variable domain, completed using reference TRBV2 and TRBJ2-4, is EPEVTQTPSHQVTQMGQEVILRCVPISNHLYFYWYRQILGQKVEFLVSFYNNEISEKSEIFDDQFSVERPDGSNFTLKIRSTKLEDSAMYFCASSASGLRGLAKNIQYFGAGTRLSVL.

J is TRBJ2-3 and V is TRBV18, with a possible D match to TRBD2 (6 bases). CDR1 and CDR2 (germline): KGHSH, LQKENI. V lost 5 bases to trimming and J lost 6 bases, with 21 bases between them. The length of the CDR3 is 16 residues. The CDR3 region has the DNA TGTGCCAGCTCAACGCCGGCGGAGGGCGTGTGGGATACGCAGTATTTT. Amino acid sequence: CASSTPAEGVWDTQYF.

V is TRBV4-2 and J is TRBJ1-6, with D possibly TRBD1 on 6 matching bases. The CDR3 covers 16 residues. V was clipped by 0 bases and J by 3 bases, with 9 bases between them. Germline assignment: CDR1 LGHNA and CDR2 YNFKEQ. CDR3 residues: CASSQESTGYNSPLHF. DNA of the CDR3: TGTGCCAGCAGCCAAGAGTCGACAGGCTATAATTCACCCCTCCACTTT.

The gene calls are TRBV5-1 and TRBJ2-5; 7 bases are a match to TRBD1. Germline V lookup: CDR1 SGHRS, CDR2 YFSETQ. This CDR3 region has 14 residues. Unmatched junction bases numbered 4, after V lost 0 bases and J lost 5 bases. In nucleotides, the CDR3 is TGCGCCAGCAGCTTGGACAGGGGAAAGGAGACCCAGTACTTC. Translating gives CASSLDRGKETQYF.

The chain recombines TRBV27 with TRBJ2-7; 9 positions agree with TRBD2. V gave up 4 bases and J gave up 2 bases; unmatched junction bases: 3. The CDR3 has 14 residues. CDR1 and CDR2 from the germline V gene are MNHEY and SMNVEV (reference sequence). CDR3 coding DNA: TGTGCCAGCAGTTCTAGCGGGGTAACCTACGAGCAGTACTTC. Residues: CASSSSGVTYEQYF.

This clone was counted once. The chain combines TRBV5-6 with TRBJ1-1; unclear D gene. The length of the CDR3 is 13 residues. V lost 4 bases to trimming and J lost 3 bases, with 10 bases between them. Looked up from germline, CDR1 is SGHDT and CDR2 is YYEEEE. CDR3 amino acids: CASSAGEDTEAFF. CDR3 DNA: TGTGCCAGCAGCGCCGGGGAGGACACTGAAGCTTTCTTT.